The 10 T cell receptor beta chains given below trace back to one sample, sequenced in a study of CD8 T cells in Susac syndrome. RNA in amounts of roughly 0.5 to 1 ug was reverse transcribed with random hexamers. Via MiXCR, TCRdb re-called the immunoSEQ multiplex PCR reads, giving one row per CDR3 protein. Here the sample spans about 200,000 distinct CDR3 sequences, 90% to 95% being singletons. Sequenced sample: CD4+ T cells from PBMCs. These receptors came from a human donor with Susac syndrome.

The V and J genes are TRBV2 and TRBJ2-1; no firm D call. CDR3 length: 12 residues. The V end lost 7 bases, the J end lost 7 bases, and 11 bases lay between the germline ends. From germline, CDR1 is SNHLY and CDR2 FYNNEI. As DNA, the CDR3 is TGTGCCAGCAAGTTATTTGTTAATGAGCAGTTCTTC. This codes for CASKLFVNEQFF.

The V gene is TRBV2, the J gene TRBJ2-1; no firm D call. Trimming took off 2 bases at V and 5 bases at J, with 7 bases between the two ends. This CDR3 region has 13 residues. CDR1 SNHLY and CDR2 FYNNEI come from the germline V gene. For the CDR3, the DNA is TGTGCCAGCAGTGAAAGAAGGGACAATGAGCAGTTCTTC. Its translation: CASSERRDNEQFF.

The CDR3 protein is CAWSLLAGTTDTQYF. CDR3 bases: TGTGCCTGGAGCCTACTAGCGGGGACGACAGATACGCAGTATTTT. This chain joins TRBV30 and TRBJ2-3; 10 nucleotides line up with TRBD2. The J segment lost 3 bases and the V segment lost 3 bases, leaving 6 bases of the junction unmatched. The CDR3 is 15 amino acids. Germline V gene sequence: CDR1 GTSNPN, CDR2 SVGIG (reference sequence).

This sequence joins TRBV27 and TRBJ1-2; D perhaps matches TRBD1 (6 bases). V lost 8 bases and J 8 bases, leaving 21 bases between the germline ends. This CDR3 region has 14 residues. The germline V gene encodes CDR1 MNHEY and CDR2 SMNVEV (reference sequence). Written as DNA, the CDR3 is TGTGCCAGCTCTCGAGACGGGGGCTTTTTGGGCTACACCTTC. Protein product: CASSRDGGFLGYTF.

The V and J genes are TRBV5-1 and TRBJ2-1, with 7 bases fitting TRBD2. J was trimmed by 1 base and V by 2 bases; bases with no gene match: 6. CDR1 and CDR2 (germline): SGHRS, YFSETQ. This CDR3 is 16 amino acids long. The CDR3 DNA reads TGCGCCAGCAGCTTTGGCGGGAGCTTATCCTACAATGAGCAGTTCTTC. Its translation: CASSFGGSLSYNEQFF.

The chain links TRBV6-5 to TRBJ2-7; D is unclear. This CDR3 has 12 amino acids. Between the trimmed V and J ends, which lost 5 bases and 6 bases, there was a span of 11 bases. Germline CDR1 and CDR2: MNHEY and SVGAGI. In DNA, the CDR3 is TGTGCCAGCAGTCGCAAAGGGCCCGAGCAGTACTTC. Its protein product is CASSRKGPEQYF.

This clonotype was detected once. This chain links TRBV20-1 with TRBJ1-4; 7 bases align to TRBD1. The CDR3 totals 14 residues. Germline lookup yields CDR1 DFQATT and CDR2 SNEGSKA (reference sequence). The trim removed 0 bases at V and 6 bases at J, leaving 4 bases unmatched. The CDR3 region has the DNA TGCAGTGCTAGAGACTCAGGGGGAGATGAAAAACTGTTTTTT. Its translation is CSARDSGGDEKLFF.

CDR3 in amino acids: CASSLDQDYTEAFF. DNA for the CDR3: TGTGCCAGCTCACTCGATCAAGACTACACTGAAGCTTTCTTT. This chain uses TRBV18 with TRBJ1-1; no clear D. CDR1 and CDR2 (germline): KGHSH, LQKENI. The germline V and J ends were trimmed by 4 bases and 3 bases, with 12 bases remaining between them. The CDR3 is made up of 14 amino acids.

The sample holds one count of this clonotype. CDR3 sequence: CASSLQGGNMNTEAFF. In DNA form, the CDR3 reads TGTGCCAGCAGCCTCCAAGGGGGGAACATGAACACTGAAGCTTTCTTT. The V call is TRBV7-8, the J call TRBJ1-1, with D possibly being TRBD1 (6 bases). CDR1 is SGHVS and CDR2 is FQNEAQ in the germline V gene. This CDR3 is built from 16 residues. V dropped 5 bases and J dropped 0 bases, with 16 bases sitting between them.

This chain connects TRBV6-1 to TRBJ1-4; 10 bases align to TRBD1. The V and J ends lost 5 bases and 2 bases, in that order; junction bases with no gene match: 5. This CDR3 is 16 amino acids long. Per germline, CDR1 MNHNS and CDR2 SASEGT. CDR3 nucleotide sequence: TGTGCCAGCAGTCCGACAGGGGGCCCCACTAATGAAAAACTGTTTTTT. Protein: CASSPTGGPTNEKLFF.